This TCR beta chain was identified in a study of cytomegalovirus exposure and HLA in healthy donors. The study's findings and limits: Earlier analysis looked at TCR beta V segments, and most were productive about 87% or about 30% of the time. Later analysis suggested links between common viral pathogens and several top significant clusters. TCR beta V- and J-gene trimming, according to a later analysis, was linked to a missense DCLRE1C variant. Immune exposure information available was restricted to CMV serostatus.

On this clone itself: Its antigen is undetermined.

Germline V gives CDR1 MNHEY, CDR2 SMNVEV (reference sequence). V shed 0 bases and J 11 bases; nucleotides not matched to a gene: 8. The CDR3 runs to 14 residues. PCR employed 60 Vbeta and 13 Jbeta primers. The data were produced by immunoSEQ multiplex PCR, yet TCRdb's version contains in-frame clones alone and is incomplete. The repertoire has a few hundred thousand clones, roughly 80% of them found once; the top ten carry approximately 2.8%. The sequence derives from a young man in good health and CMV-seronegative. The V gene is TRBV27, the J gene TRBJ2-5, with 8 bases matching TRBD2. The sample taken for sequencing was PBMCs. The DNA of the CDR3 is TGTGCCAGCAGTTTATCGGGGACTAGTAAGGCGCAGTACTTC. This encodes CASSLSGTSKAQYF.